This T cell receptor (beta chain) was sequenced in a study of T-cell memory formation after mild COVID-19 (dated by TCRdb to the early 2020s). About the full investigation: TCR sequence clusters from the two donors were found to be largely donor specific. The cohort was made up of two young adult volunteers, one female and one male, who were previously healthy. In two donors, T-cell clones that expanded and contracted after mild COVID-19 were followed by sequencing TCRalpha and TCRbeta repertoires longitudinally. Study-level results and caveats: Whether the second-wave clones peaking on day 37 were SARS-CoV-2 specific was not confirmed. Only a couple of mild cases were covered by the study, and larger cohorts that include severe cases with pre-infection samples were considered necessary. Balanced CD4/CD8 phenotypes were observed for clones contracting from day 15 to 85, whereas a bias towards CD4+ was observed for a second wave of clones expanding from day 15 to 37. Some responding clones were detected in pre-infection memory, suggesting pre-existing cross-reactive memory T cells joined the SARS-CoV-2 response. Contracting CD4+ clones were located mainly in the CM and EM memory subsets, whereas CD8+ clones were found to be enriched in EMRA.

Sequencing used an Illumina NovaSeq 6000. Using 5'RACE with constant-segment primers, TCRalpha and TCRbeta cDNA libraries were constructed, with sample barcodes and unique molecular identifiers added in the process. RNA was extracted from every sample with Trizol reagent. Amplification of the libraries took two PCR steps, and the second step added a second sample barcode plus Illumina TruSeq adapters. Sequencing of libraries was performed on an Illumina NovaSeq with 2 x 150 bp paired-end reads. The authors' analysis ran thus. Demultiplexing of reads and collapsing into UMI-guided consensus sequences were performed with migec v1.2.7. Using mixcr v2.1.11, UMI consensuses were aligned to TRA and TRB V and J templates and then assembled into clonotypes. Clonotypes were classified as expanded or contracted when called significant by both edgeR and NoisET, with noise models trained on biological replicates. For edgeR calls, the cutoffs were a false discovery rate-adjusted p below 0.01 and a log2 fold-change threshold of 1. As an exploratory analysis of dynamics, max-normalized trajectories of the 1000 most abundant clonotypes were examined with PCA combined with hierarchical clustering. Separately sequenced CD4+ and CD8+ repertoires were used to assign the CD4 or CD8 phenotype of responding clones. TCRdb handled the public reads itself, with Q25 trimming in fastp and clone calling in MiXCR, and kept productive beta chains. Identical CDR3 proteins give one entry, which carries the most common genes and DNA. Here the V and J calls rest on TCRdb's processing, not on the authors' analysis. The sample contains 300,000 to 350,000 distinct CDR3 sequences, around 13% of them found a single time. The ten largest clones take up 20% to 25% of the sample.

Ficoll-Paque density gradient centrifugation was used to isolate PBMCs. A remark on this clonotype: The specificity of this receptor is unknown. No base quality values were provided; no much bigger clone lies one nucleotide off.

The clonotype comes from a man aged 18 to 30 who had mild COVID-19 (a few samples of this study predate the infection). The sample titles of this study are shuffled in the database, so cell type and time point are left out; the donor was told from shared clones. The sequencing input was PBMCs or a T cell subset sorted from them (not recorded which).

Read as DNA, the sequence is TGTGCCAGCAGCCGAACCGGAGTAGGCACCATATATTTT. Its translation is CASSRTGVGTIYF. Recombination connected TRBV6-5 to TRBJ1-3; no D segment can be confidently identified. Its CDR3 holds 13 amino acids, cysteine through phenylalanine. Only the CDR3 DNA stays, 39 bases, in frame from base 1. The junction shows trimming of 6 bases on V and 9 bases on J, plus 15 bases between the germline ends. The germline V gene provides CDR1 MNHEY and CDR2 SVGAGI.